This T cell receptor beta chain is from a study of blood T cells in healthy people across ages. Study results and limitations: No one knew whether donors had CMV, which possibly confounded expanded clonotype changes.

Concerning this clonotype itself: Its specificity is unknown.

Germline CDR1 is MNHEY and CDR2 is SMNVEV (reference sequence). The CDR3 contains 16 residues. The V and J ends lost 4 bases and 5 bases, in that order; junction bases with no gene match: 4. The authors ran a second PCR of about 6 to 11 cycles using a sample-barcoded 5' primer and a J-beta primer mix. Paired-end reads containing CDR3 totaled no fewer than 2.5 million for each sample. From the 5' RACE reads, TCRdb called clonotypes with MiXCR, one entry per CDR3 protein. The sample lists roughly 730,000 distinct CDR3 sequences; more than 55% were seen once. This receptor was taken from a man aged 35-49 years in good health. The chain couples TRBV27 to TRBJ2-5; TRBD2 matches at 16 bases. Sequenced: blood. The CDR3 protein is CASSWGLAGGHETQYF. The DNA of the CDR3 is TGTGCCAGCAGTTGGGGACTAGCGGGGGGGCACGAGACCCAGTACTTC.